This passage covers 8 T cell receptor beta chains from one sample sequenced in a study of CD8 T cells in ankylosing spondylitis. Study-wide findings and caveats: Made up of about eight highly homologous variants, a TCR beta motif appeared characteristic of ankylosing spondylitis blood.

TCRdb passed the 5' RACE reads through MiXCR, listing each CDR3 protein once. The sample shows 200,000 to 250,000 distinct CDR3 sequences, about 17% of them seen only once. The antigens of these receptors remain unknown. The sample was blood, either unsorted or a sorted T cell fraction (not recorded which). These receptors all stem from a male donor with ankylosing spondylitis.

CDR3 sequence: CASSQAIMNTEAFF. In DNA, the CDR3 is TGCGCCAGCAGCCAAGCAATTATGAACACTGAAGCTTTCTTT. This sequence joins TRBV4-1 and TRBJ1-1, with no clear D. CDR3 length: 14 residues. CDR1 and CDR2 from the germline V gene are MGHRA and YSYEKL. The germline V and J ends were trimmed by 1 base and 0 bases, with 6 bases remaining between them.

This clonotype showed up many times. The J gene is TRBJ2-2, the V gene TRBV12-3 or TRBV12-4, with a possible D match to TRBD2 (6 bases). CDR3 length equals 15 residues. V was clipped by 5 bases and J by 1 base, with 11 bases between them. The CDR3 DNA follows: TGTGCCAGCAGTATGGAGGGGTGGAACACCGGGGAGCTGTTTTTT. It is translated as CASSMEGWNTGELFF.

J is TRBJ1-5 and V is TRBV29-1, with D maybe TRBD1 (5 bases). This CDR3 has 14 amino acids. The germline CDR1 and CDR2 sequences are SQVTM and ANQGSEA. Between the trimmed V and J ends, which lost 6 bases and 0 bases, there was a span of 12 bases. The CDR3, as DNA: TGCAGCGTCCAATGGGGGGATAGCAATCAGCCCCAGCATTTT. Protein product: CSVQWGDSNQPQHF.

V gene TRBV7-9 combines with J gene TRBJ1-1, with D possibly being TRBD1 (6 bases). The CDR3 runs to 16 residues. The germline V gene encodes CDR1 SEHNR and CDR2 FQNEAQ (reference sequence). The V and J ends lost 5 bases and 3 bases respectively, with 19 bases between them. The CDR3 here is CASSPRTAESHTEAFF. The CDR3 bases are TGTGCCAGCAGCCCCCGGACAGCCGAGTCGCACACTGAAGCTTTCTTT.

The chain recombines TRBV5-1 with TRBJ1-1; no clear D. The germline V and J ends were trimmed by 2 bases and 4 bases, with 12 bases remaining between them. This CDR3 has 14 amino acids. Germline V CDR1 and CDR2: SGHRS, YFSETQ. In DNA, the CDR3 is TGCGCCAGCAGCTTTGGTCGGCAGAGCACTGAAGCTTTCTTT. The encoded protein is CASSFGRQSTEAFF.

The table lists this clonotype with a few counts. This rearrangement joins TRBV29-1 to TRBJ2-7, with D unresolved. Trimming removed 2 bases at V and 2 bases at J, with 13 bases between. Per germline, CDR1 SQVTM and CDR2 ANQGSEA. The CDR3 runs to 14 residues. CDR3 DNA: TGCAGCGTTGAAACAAGTCATGGGGCCTACGAGCAGTACTTC. Protein sequence: CSVETSHGAYEQYF.

The genes are TRBV19 and TRBJ2-2; 10 bases are a match to TRBD2. Germline V gene lookup returns CDR1 LNHDA and CDR2 SQIVND (reference sequence). The length of the CDR3 is 18 residues. Losses at the gene ends were 7 bases for V and 3 bases for J; bases not matched to a gene: 14. In DNA form, the CDR3 reads TGTGCCAGTACCTACCGGGCTAGCGGGAGTTTTGACACCGGGGAGCTGTTTTTT. Its protein product is CASTYRASGSFDTGELFF.

In this sample, this clonotype turned up a few times. The chain is built from TRBV7-9 and TRBJ2-3, with D possibly matching TRBD2 (6 bases). V dropped 8 bases and J dropped 2 bases, with 11 bases sitting between them. This CDR3 region has 13 residues. Germline values: CDR1 SEHNR, CDR2 FQNEAQ (reference sequence). The CDR3, as DNA: TGTGCCAGCGCCGGACTATCCACAGATACGCAGTATTTT. This gives the protein CASAGLSTDTQYF.